This is a list of T cell receptor beta chains from one sample in a study of blood T cell repertoires in COVID-19. Some clones are missing from TCRdb's copy, which holds only in-frame ones; the method was immunoSEQ multiplex PCR. The sample contains some 300,000 clones, nearly 90% of which appear only once. The specimen was PBMCs or T cells enriched from blood (not recorded which). Receptor source: a young woman with acute COVID-19. Each CDR3 is given with its conserved first and last residue. A D gene is named only where the DNA matches it firmly. Clone size appears in some rows only: once, few, many, or a class for an expanded clone.

V gene	D gene	clone size	J gene	CDR3 protein	CDR3 DNA
TRBV7-6	TRBD1	NA	TRBJ2-5	CASSSRDRGQETQYF	TGTGCCAGCAGCTCAAGGGACAGGGGTCAAGAGACCCAGTACTTC
TRBV18	TRBD1	NA	TRBJ1-4	CASSPTSGTGQEKLFF	TGTGCCAGCTCACCAACGTCGGGGACAGGTCAGGAAAAACTGTTTTTT
TRBV3-1/TRBV3-2	NA	NA	TRBJ1-2	CASSQAEAYGYTF	TGTGCCAGCAGCCAAGCCGAGGCTTATGGCTACACCTTC
TRBV28	TRBD2	NA	TRBJ2-7	CASSTSGSYEQYF	TGTGCCAGCAGTACTAGCGGGAGTTACGAGCAGTACTTC
TRBV6-5	NA	many	TRBJ1-4	CASSPEGSANEKLFF	TGTGCCAGCAGTCCTGAGGGTTCAGCTAATGAAAAACTGTTTTTT
TRBV2	TRBD1	NA	TRBJ1-2	CASSPTGDYGYTF	TGTGCCAGCAGCCCAACAGGGGACTATGGCTACACCTTC
TRBV7-6	TRBD2	NA	TRBJ2-2	CASTTSGTHTGELFF	TGTGCCAGCACCACGAGCGGGACCCACACCGGGGAGCTGTTTTTT
TRBV4-1	TRBD1	NA	TRBJ2-7	CASSQGFRGLYEQYF	TGCGCCAGCAGCCAAGGTTTCAGGGGGCTGTACGAGCAGTACTTC
TRBV18	TRBD2	NA	TRBJ2-7	CASSLGLAGNNEQYF	TGTGCCAGCTCACTGGGACTAGCGGGAAATAACGAGCAGTACTTC
TRBV19	NA	NA	TRBJ1-3	CASSPTRKTGNTIYF	TGTGCCAGTAGTCCAACTAGGAAAACTGGAAACACCATATATTTT
TRBV10-3	TRBD1	NA	TRBJ1-1	CAISETLRGRTGGGTEAFF	TGTGCCATCAGTGAGACCCTTAGGGGTAGGACAGGGGGAGGCACTGAAGCTTTCTTT
TRBV13	TRBD2	NA	TRBJ2-7	CASSLAQREGHEQYF	TGTGCCAGCAGCTTAGCCCAGCGGGAGGGCCACGAGCAGTACTTC
TRBV19	NA	NA	TRBJ1-5	CASSFIQGTQGNQPQHF	TGTGCCAGTAGTTTCATCCAGGGGACCCAGGGCAATCAGCCCCAGCATTTT
TRBV2	NA	NA	TRBJ1-4	CASSAGPTINEKLFF	TGTGCCAGCAGCGCGGGACCGACGATTAATGAAAAACTGTTTTTT
TRBV11-3	TRBD2	NA	TRBJ2-1	CASSFGTSASPQFF	TGTGCCAGCAGCTTCGGGACTAGCGCGTCCCCCCAGTTCTTC
TRBV11-2	TRBD1	NA	TRBJ1-5	CASSRRDRAVRSNQPQHF	TGTGCCAGCAGCCGGCGGGACAGGGCCGTAAGAAGCAATCAGCCCCAGCATTTT
TRBV28	TRBD1	NA	TRBJ1-2	CASSNQGAGGYTF	TGTGCCAGCAGTAACCAGGGGGCTGGCGGCTACACCTTC
TRBV6-5	TRBD1	NA	TRBJ1-2	CASSYSMDRASSGYTF	TGTGCCAGCAGTTACTCGATGGACAGGGCGTCAAGTGGCTACACCTTC
TRBV18	TRBD1	NA	TRBJ1-2	CASSPYAGGLYYGYTF	TGTGCCAGCTCACCATACGCAGGGGGTTTGTACTATGGCTACACCTTC
TRBV28	NA	few	TRBJ1-2	CASAIPGLGGYGYTF	TGTGCCAGCGCAATCCCCGGGCTCGGCGGGTATGGCTACACCTTC
TRBV6-5	NA	NA	TRBJ2-1	CASNLRGEQFF	TGTGCCAGCAATCTCCGGGGTGAACAGTTCTTC
TRBV27	NA	NA	TRBJ1-4	CASSLEGGRWNEKLFF	TGTGCCAGCAGCCTGGAGGGCGGGAGATGGAATGAAAAACTGTTTTTT
TRBV10-1	NA	NA	TRBJ2-3	CASSDQLSTDTQYF	TGCGCCAGCAGTGACCAGTTGAGCACAGATACGCAGTATTTT
TRBV5-1	TRBD1	NA	TRBJ1-1	CASSYRGMENTEAFF	TGCGCCAGCAGCTACAGGGGAATGGAGAACACTGAAGCTTTCTTT